This T cell receptor beta chain was recorded in a study of regulatory T cells in long-lasting Graves disease. According to the study, TCR beta libraries were built with iRepertoire HTBI primers and CDR3-region Arm-PCR. Using its own MiXCR run on the multiplex PCR reads, TCRdb lists one record per CDR3 protein. The sample lists about 470,000 distinct CDR3 sequences; 20% were seen once. In germline, CDR1 is KGHSH, CDR2 LQKENI. V gave up 8 bases and J gave up 4 bases; unmatched junction bases: 12. The CDR3 runs 15 residues. The table lists this clonotype with many counts. Regarding time point: persistent/refractory GD, antithyroid drugs over 5 years with positive TRAb. TCR sequences were obtained from RNA taken from PBMCs.

The chain joins TRBV18 to TRBJ1-2, with 8 bases lining up with TRBD1. The clonotype originates from a female donor with Graves disease. The sequenced sample was peripheral blood mononuclear cells (PBMCs), obtained when the disease was refractory, from a patient treated with antithyroid drugs. The CDR3 DNA reads TGTGCCAGCAGTCCACCAGGACAGGGTAGCTATGGCTACACCTTC. Its translation: CASSPPGQGSYGYTF.